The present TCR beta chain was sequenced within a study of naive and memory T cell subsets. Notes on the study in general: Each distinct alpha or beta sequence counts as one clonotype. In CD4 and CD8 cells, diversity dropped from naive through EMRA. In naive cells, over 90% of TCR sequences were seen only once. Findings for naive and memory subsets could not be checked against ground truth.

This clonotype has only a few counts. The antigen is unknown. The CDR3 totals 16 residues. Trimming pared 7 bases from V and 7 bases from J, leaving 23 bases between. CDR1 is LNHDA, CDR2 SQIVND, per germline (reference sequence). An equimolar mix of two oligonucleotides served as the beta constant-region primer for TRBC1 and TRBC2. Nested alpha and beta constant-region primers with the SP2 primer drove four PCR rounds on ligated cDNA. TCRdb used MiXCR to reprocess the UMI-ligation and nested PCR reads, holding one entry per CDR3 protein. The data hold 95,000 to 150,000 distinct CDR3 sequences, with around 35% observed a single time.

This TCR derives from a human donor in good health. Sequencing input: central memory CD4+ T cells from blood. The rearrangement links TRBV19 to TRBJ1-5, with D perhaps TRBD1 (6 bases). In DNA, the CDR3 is TGTGCCAGTAAGCACTCCGTATTGGACAGCCGACAGCCCCAGCATTTT. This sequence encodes CASKHSVLDSRQPQHF. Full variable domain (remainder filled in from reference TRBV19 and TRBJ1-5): DGGITQSPKYLFRKEGQNVTLSCEQNLNHDAMYWYRQDPGQGLRLIYYSQIVNDFQKGDIAEGYSVSREKKESFPLTVTSAQKNPTAFYLCASKHSVLDSRQPQHFGDGTRLSIL.